At least ten counts were recorded for the clone carrying this TCR beta chain. The target antigen is unknown. Trimming took 4 bases from V and 5 from J; bases not matched to a gene: 4. CDR1 and CDR2 from the germline V gene are SGHDN and FVKESK. The CDR3 covers 13 residues. The data stem from a study of Graves' ophthalmopathy and Graves' hyperthyroidism. General study points: Researchers report that a 13-signature model separated ophthalmopathy from stable hyperthyroidism, posting 87.88% sensitivity and more than 70% specificity. Blood samples also showed most expanded thyroid clonotypes exceeding 0.001 frequency.

Amplification targeted the TCR beta CDR3 regions, with RNA transcripts as the source material. HTBI primers were employed in first-round RT-PCR, then a second-round multiplex PCR followed. TCRdb ran MiXCR on the multiplex PCR reads and lists one entry per CDR3 protein. The table records 1 million to 1.3 million distinct CDR3 sequences, about 36% of them present only once. Patients newly diagnosed with hyperthyroidism, under 2 months' duration, were aged 18 to 65, the study reports. Clinical symptoms, serum thyroxine, TRAb, thyroid ultrasound and orbital computed tomography determined diagnosis. The V gene is TRBV14, the J gene TRBJ2-7; 8 nucleotides match TRBD1. This TCR came from an adult man with Graves' hyperthyroidism. The source material was peripheral blood or thyroid tissue (not recorded which). The CDR3 loop is CASSRQGAHEQYF. The CDR3 nucleotides read TGTGCCAGCAGCCGGCAGGGGGCCCACGAGCAGTACTTC. Drawing the rest from reference TRBV14 and TRBJ2-7, the complete variable domain is EAGVTQFPSHSVIEKGQTVTLRCDPISGHDNLYWYRRVMGKEIKFLLHFVKESKQDESGMPNNRFLAERTGGTYSTLKVQPAELEDSGVYFCASSRQGAHEQYFGPGTRLTVT.